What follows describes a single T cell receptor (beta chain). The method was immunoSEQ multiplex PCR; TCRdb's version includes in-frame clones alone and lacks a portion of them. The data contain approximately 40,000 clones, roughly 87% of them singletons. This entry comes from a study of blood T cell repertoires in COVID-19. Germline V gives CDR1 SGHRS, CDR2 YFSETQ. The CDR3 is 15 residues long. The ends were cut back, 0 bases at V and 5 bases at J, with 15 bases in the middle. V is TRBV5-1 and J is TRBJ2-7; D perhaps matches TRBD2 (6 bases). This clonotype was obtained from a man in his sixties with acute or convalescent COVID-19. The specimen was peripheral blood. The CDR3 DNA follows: TGCGCCAGCAGCTTGGGTAGGGAGGTCCTGCACGAGCAGTACTTC. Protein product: CASSLGREVLHEQYF. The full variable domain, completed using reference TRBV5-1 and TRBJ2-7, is KAGVTQTPRYLIKTRGQQVTLSCSPISGHRSVSWYQQTPGQGLQFLFEYFSETQRNKGNFPGRFSGRQFSNSRSEMNVSTLELGDSALYLCASSLGREVLHEQYFGPGTRLTVT.